This T cell receptor (beta chain) was captured by sequencing in a study of OX40 agonist ivuxolimab in advanced cancers. Study at large: The patients got ivuxolimab, which is an agonistic anti-OX40 (CD134) antibody.

The data were produced by immunoSEQ multiplex PCR, yet TCRdb's version contains in-frame clones alone and is incomplete. The sample includes about 59,000 clones, approximately 87% seen only once; the top ten take over 2%. Turning to this clone: Antigen unknown.

Study-wide results and limits: The investigators did not determine what antigen specificity the expanded peripheral T cells had. At doses 0.1 to 3.0 mg/kg, CD4+ and CD8+ clones expanded.

The CDR3 extends over 15 amino acids. Trimming pared 1 base from V and 4 bases from J, leaving 10 bases between. The germline V gene has CDR1 SEHNR and CDR2 FQNEAQ (reference sequence). The sequence was obtained from an adult with an advanced solid tumor such as melanoma, head and neck, liver or kidney cancer. The genes are TRBV7-9 and TRBJ1-4; possibly TRBD1 for D (6 bases). The sequencing used CD4+ or CD8+ T cells sorted from blood, collected in a trial of the OX40 agonist ivuxolimab. For the CDR3, the DNA is TGTGCCAGCAGCTTAGAGACAGGCCTTAATGAAAAACTGTTTTTT. Translated, it gives CASSLETGLNEKLFF.